This entry lists 2 T cell receptor beta chains sequenced from one sample in a study of PD-L1 blockade in urothelial cancer. The time point here: pretreatment peripheral blood. Produced via immunoSEQ multiplex PCR; TCRdb's table is partial and in-frame only. The sample lists 98,000 or so clones, around 90% occurring once. Sequencing was performed on PBMCs, taken around atezolizumab (anti-PD-L1) treatment. The receptors here all came from a man aged 55-75 years with urothelial cancer.

V is TRBV7-3 and J is TRBJ2-1; TRBD1 matches at 7 bases. Germline V gene lookup returns CDR1 SGHTA and CDR2 FQGTGA. CDR3 length: 17 residues. V lost 4 bases to trimming and J lost 2 bases; unmatched junction nucleotides: 11. CDR3 nucleotides: TGTGCCAGCAGCTCCACCATGGGACAGTTAACCTACAATGAGCAGTTCTTC. Translated, it gives CASSSTMGQLTYNEQFF.

The chain links TRBV4-2 to TRBJ1-1, with TRBD1 matching over 11 bases. The germline V gene has CDR1 LGHNA and CDR2 YNFKEQ. The junction had 3 bases not matched to a gene; V was cut back by 0 bases and J by 3 bases. The CDR3 has 16 amino acids. The DNA for the CDR3 is TGTGCCAGCAGCCAAGATCCGGGACAGGGGGACACTGAAGCTTTCTTT. As protein: CASSQDPGQGDTEAFF.